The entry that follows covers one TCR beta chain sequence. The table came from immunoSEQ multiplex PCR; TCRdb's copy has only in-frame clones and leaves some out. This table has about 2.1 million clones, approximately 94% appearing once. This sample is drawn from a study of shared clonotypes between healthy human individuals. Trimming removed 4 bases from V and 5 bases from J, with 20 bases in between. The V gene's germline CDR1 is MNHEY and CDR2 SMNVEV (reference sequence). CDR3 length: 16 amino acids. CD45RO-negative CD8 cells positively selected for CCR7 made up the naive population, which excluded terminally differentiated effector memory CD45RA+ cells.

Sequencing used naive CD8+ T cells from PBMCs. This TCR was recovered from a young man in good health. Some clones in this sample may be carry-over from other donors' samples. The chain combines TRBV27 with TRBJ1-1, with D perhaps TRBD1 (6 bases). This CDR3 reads CASSWDPRGLGTEAFF. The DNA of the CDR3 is TGTGCCAGCAGTTGGGATCCCAGGGGATTAGGGACTGAAGCTTTCTTT.